In its sample, the clone carrying this T cell receptor beta chain was seen many times. Its antigen is unknown. The CDR3 is cut off 3 residues early in the read; its end comes from the germline J gene. Repertoires were generated with immunoSEQ multiplex PCR, while TCRdb's copy carries only in-frame clones and drops some. The sample holds around 9,600 clones, and no clone turns up only once. These data originate in a study of T cell clonality in common variable immunodeficiency. Broader study findings: Fewer deletions and N-nucleotide insertions were reportedly seen in common variable immunodeficiency TCR beta sequences.

CDR1 is SGHTA, CDR2 FQGNSA, per germline. The V gene lost 2 bases and the J gene lost 5 bases, with 15 bases spanning the gap. This CDR3 is 15 amino acids long. V gene TRBV7-2 combines with J gene TRBJ2-5; possibly TRBD2 for D (6 bases). This TCR derives from a human donor with common variable immunodeficiency. The sample taken for sequencing was peripheral blood mononuclear cells. CDR3: CASSLMQGGWETQYF. Incomplete CDR3 DNA: TGTGCCAGCAGCTTAATGCAGGGAGGTTGGGAGACC.